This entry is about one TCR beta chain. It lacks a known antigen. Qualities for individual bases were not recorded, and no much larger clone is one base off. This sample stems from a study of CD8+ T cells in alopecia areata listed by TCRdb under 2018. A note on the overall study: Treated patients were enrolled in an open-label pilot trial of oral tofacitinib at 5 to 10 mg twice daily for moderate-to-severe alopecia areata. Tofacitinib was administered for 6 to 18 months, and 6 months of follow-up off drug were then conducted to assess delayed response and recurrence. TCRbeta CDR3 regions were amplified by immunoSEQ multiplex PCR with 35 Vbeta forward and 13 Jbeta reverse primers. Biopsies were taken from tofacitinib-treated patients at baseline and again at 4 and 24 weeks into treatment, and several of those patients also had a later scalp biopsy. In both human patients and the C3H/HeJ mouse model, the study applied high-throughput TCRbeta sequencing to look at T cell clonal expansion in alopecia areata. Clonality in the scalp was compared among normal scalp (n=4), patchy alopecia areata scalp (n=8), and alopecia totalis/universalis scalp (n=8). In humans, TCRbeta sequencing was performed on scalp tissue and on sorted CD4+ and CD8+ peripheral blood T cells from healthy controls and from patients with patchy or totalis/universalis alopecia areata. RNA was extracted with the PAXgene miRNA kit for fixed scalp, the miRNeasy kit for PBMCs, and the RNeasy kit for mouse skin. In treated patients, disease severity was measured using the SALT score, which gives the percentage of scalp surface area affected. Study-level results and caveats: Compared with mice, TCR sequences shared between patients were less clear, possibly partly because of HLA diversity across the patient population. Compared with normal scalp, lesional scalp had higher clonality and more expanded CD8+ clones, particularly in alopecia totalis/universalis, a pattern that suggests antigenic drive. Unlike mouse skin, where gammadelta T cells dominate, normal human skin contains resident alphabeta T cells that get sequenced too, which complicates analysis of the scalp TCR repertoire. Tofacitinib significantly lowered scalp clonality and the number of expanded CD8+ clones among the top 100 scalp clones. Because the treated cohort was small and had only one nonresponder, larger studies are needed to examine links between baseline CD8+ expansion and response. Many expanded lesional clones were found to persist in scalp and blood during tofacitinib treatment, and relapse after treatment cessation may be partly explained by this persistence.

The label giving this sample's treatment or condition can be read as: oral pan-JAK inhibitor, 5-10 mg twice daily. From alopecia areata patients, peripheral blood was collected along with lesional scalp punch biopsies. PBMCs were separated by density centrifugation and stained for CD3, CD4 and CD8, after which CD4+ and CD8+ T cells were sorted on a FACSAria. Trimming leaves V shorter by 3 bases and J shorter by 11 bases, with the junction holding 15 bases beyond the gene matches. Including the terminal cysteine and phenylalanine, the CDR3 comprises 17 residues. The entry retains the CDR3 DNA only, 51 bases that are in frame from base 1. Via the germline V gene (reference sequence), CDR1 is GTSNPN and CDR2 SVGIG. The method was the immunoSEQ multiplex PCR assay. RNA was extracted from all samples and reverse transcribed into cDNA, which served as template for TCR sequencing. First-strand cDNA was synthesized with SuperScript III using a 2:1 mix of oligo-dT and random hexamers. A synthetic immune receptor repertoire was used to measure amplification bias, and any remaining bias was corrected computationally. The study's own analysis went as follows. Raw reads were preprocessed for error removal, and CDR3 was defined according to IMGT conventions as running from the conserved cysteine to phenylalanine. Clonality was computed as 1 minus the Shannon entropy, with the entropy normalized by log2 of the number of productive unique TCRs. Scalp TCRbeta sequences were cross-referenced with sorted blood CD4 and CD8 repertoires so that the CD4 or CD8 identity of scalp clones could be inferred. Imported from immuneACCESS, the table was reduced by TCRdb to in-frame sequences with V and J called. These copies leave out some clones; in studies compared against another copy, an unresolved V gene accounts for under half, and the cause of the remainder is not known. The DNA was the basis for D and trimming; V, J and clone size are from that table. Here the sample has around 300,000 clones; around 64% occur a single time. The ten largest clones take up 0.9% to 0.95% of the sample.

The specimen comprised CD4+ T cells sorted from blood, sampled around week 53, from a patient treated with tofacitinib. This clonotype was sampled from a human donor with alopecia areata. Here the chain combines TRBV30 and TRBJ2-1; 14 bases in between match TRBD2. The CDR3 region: CAWSDPGLAGGARKQFF. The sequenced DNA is TGTGCCTGGAGCGACCCTGGACTAGCGGGGGGAGCCCGGAAGCAGTTCTTC.